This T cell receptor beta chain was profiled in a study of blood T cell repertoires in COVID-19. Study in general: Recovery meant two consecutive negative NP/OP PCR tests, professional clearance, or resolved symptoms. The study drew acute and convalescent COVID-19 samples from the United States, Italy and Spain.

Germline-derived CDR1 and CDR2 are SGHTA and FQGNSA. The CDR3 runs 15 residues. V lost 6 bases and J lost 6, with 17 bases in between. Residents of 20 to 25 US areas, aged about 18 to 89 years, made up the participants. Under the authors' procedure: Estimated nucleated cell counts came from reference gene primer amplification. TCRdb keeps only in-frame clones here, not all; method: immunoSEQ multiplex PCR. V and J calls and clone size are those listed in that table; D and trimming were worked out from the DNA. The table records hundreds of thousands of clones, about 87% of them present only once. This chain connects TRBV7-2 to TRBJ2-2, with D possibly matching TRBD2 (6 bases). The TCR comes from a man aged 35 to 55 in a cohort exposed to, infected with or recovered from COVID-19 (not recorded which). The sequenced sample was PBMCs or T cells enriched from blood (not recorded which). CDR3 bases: TGTGCCAGCAGGCCCCACGAAGCGGGTTCCGGGGAGCTGTTTTTT. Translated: CASRPHEAGSGELFF.